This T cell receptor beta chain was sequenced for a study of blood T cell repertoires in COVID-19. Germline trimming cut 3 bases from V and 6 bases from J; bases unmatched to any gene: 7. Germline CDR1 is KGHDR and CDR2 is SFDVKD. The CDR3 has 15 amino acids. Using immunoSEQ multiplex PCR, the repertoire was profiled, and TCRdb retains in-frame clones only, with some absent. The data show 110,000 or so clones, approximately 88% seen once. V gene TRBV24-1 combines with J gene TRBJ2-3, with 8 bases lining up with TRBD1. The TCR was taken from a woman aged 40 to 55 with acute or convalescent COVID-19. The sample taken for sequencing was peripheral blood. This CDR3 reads CATSDTRTGRDTQYF. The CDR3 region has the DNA TGTGCCACCAGTGATACCCGGACAGGGCGGGATACGCAGTATTTT.